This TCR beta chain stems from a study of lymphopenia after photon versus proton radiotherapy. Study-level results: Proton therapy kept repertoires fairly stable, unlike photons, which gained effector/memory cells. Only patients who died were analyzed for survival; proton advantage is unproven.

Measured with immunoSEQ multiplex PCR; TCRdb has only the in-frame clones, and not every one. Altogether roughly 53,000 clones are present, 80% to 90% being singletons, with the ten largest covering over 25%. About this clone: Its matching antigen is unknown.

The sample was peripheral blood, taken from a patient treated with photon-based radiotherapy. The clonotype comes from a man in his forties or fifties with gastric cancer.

CDR3 region: CASSLALAAALYNEQFF. Here the CDR3 DNA reads TGTGCCAGCAGCTTAGCCCTAGCGGCGGCCCTCTACAATGAGCAGTTCTTC. The rearrangement uses TRBV7-6 and TRBJ2-1; 7 positions match TRBD2. With V trimmed by 0 bases and J by 3 bases, 8 bases remained unmatched. Germline values: CDR1 SGHVS, CDR2 FNYEAQ. CDR3 size: 17 residues.